The rows below give T cell receptor beta chains drawn from one sample of a study of cytomegalovirus exposure and HLA in healthy donors. Assay used: immunoSEQ multiplex PCR; TCRdb lists only in-frame clones, some missing. The sample contains 180,000 or so clones, approximately 86% of which appear only once. The sequencing input was PBMCs. Receptors were obtained from a man aged 25 to 40 in good health and CMV-seropositive. Both conserved end residues are part of each CDR3. The D gene is left open where the match is weak.

cdr3_aa: CASSAGTSDEQFF
v_call: TRBV9
j_call: TRBJ2-1
d_call: TRBD2

cdr3_aa: CASSTQGDNSPLHF
v_call: TRBV27
j_call: TRBJ1-6
d_call: -

cdr3_aa: CASSRNQPQHF
v_call: TRBV28
j_call: TRBJ1-5
d_call: -

cdr3_aa: CASSSGTGSYEQYF
v_call: TRBV4-1
j_call: TRBJ2-7
d_call: TRBD1

cdr3_aa: CASSLQGQETQYF
v_call: TRBV5-4
j_call: TRBJ2-5
d_call: -

cdr3_aa: CASSDTTGVVRETQYF
v_call: TRBV6-1
j_call: TRBJ2-5
d_call: TRBD1

cdr3_aa: CASSEGKTRQGIREQYF
v_call: TRBV6-1
j_call: TRBJ2-7
d_call: TRBD1

cdr3_aa: CASSQDRASNQPQHF
v_call: TRBV4-3
j_call: TRBJ1-5
d_call: -

cdr3_aa: CASSPRGTNEKLFF
v_call: TRBV5-4
j_call: TRBJ1-4
d_call: -

cdr3_aa: CASSLYSWPSTDTQYF
v_call: TRBV27
j_call: TRBJ2-3
d_call: -

cdr3_aa: CASSLGETQYF
v_call: TRBV18
j_call: TRBJ2-5
d_call: -

cdr3_aa: CASSSQGADSPLHF
v_call: TRBV27
j_call: TRBJ1-6
d_call: TRBD1

cdr3_aa: CASSPGWPAQETQYF
v_call: TRBV4-1
j_call: TRBJ2-5
d_call: -

cdr3_aa: CASSLDRGLETQYF
v_call: TRBV5-4
j_call: TRBJ2-5
d_call: -

cdr3_aa: CASSLGLAVSTDTQYF
v_call: TRBV4-1
j_call: TRBJ2-3
d_call: TRBD2

cdr3_aa: CAWRPTGGRDQPQHF
v_call: TRBV30
j_call: TRBJ1-5
d_call: TRBD1

cdr3_aa: CASSPPGLAGGRSSYEQYF
v_call: TRBV27
j_call: TRBJ2-7
d_call: TRBD2

cdr3_aa: CASSLGGSYNEQFF
v_call: TRBV5-1
j_call: TRBJ2-1
d_call: -

cdr3_aa: CASSELRTNTGELFF
v_call: TRBV25-1
j_call: TRBJ2-2
d_call: -

cdr3_aa: CASSLEGSYYGYTF
v_call: TRBV5-1
j_call: TRBJ1-2
d_call: -

cdr3_aa: CASSSSGGVSYEQYF
v_call: TRBV7-8
j_call: TRBJ2-7
d_call: TRBD2

cdr3_aa: CASSPRGSGNTIYF
v_call: TRBV7-6
j_call: TRBJ1-3
d_call: -

cdr3_aa: CASSVEGGGPLHF
v_call: TRBV9
j_call: TRBJ1-6
d_call: -

cdr3_aa: CASSPQLAGPGTDTQYF
v_call: TRBV18
j_call: TRBJ2-3
d_call: TRBD2

cdr3_aa: CASSPTSGSAYEQFF
v_call: TRBV9
j_call: TRBJ2-1
d_call: TRBD2

cdr3_aa: CASSEGRDRASGEQYF
v_call: TRBV10-2
j_call: TRBJ2-7
d_call: TRBD1

cdr3_aa: CSALTGLRSGNTIYF
v_call: TRBV29-1
j_call: TRBJ1-3
d_call: -

cdr3_aa: CSVERTGEWGEAFF
v_call: TRBV29-1
j_call: TRBJ1-1
d_call: -

cdr3_aa: CASSPASTNREAFF
v_call: TRBV7-9
j_call: TRBJ1-1
d_call: -

cdr3_aa: CASSQRGVASSYNEQFF
v_call: TRBV4-1
j_call: TRBJ2-1
d_call: -

cdr3_aa: CASSDPGQGMYLYGYTF
v_call: TRBV19
j_call: TRBJ1-2
d_call: TRBD1

cdr3_aa: CASSVARSSGSYQETQYF
v_call: TRBV9
j_call: TRBJ2-5
d_call: -

cdr3_aa: CASSPGQGNEKLFF
v_call: TRBV7-9
j_call: TRBJ1-4
d_call: TRBD1

cdr3_aa: CASSPVRLAGGKETQYF
v_call: TRBV7-3
j_call: TRBJ2-5
d_call: TRBD2

cdr3_aa: CAWSEGRGRVSPLHF
v_call: TRBV30
j_call: TRBJ1-6
d_call: -

cdr3_aa: CASSPDSPGTPLHF
v_call: TRBV7-2
j_call: TRBJ1-6
d_call: -

cdr3_aa: CASRIAGHSYEQYF
v_call: TRBV6-1
j_call: TRBJ2-7
d_call: -

cdr3_aa: CASRAGWAEQYF
v_call: TRBV5-1
j_call: TRBJ2-7
d_call: -

cdr3_aa: CASTGTFNEKLFF
v_call: TRBV19
j_call: TRBJ1-4
d_call: -

cdr3_aa: CASSSGTSGSYEQYF
v_call: TRBV27
j_call: TRBJ2-7
d_call: TRBD2

cdr3_aa: CAWSLRYRDRGYNEQFF
v_call: TRBV30
j_call: TRBJ2-1
d_call: TRBD1

cdr3_aa: CASSQDRTGGMNTEAFF
v_call: TRBV4-3
j_call: TRBJ1-1
d_call: TRBD1

cdr3_aa: CASSYSRTGYNSPLHF
v_call: TRBV6-5
j_call: TRBJ1-6
d_call: TRBD1

cdr3_aa: CASGQPNTEAFF
v_call: TRBV9
j_call: TRBJ1-1
d_call: -

cdr3_aa: CASSQEGSRTSRGYGYNEQFF
v_call: TRBV4-3
j_call: TRBJ2-1
d_call: -

cdr3_aa: CASRWDTTSTDTQYF
v_call: TRBV6-6
j_call: TRBJ2-3
d_call: -

cdr3_aa: CASSIPGLANEQFF
v_call: TRBV19
j_call: TRBJ2-1
d_call: -